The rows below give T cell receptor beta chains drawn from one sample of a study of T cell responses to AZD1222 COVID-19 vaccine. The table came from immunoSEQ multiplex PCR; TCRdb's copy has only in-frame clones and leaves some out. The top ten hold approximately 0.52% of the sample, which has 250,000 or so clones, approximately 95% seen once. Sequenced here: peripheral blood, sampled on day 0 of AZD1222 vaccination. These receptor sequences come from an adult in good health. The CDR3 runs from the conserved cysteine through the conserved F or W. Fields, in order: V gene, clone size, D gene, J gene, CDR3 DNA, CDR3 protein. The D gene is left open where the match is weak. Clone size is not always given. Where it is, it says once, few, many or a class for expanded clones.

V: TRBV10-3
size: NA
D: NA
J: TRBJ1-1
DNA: TGTGCCGGCGGTAGGGGACCCACTGAAGCTTTCTTT
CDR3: CAGGRGPTEAFF

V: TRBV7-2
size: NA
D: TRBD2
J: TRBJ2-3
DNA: TGTGCCAGCAGCTCTACTAGCGGGATTGTAAATACGCAGTATTTT
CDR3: CASSSTSGIVNTQYF

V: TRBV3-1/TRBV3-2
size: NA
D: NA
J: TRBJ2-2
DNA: TGTGCCAGCAAAACCGGGACCGCGAACACCGGGGAGCTGTTTTTT
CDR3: CASKTGTANTGELFF

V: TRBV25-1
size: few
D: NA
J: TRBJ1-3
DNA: TGTGCCAGCAGAGACCCGGTAGGGGGAAACACCATATATTTT
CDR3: CASRDPVGGNTIYF

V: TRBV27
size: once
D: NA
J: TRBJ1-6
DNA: TGTGCCAGCAGTCCCCCTCGCAGGAGGAATTCACCCCTCCACTTT
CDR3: CASSPPRRRNSPLHF

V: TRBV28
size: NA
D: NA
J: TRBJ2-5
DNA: TGTGCCAGCCACCAAGGAGGCTGGTACCAAGAGACCCAGTACTTC
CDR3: CASHQGGWYQETQYF

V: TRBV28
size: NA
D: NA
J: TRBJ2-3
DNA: TGTGCCAGCAGTTTAGGAGTTTCCCAGCGAACAGATACGCAGTATTTT
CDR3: CASSLGVSQRTDTQYF

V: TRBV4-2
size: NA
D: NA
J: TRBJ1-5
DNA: TGTGCCAGCAGCCAAGGGGGTTCGAATCAGCCCCAGCATTTT
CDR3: CASSQGGSNQPQHF

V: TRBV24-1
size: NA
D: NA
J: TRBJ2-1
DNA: TGTGCCACCAGGGGGCAGGGGACCTACAATGAGCAGTTCTTC
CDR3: CATRGQGTYNEQFF

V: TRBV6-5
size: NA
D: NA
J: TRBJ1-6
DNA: TGTGCCAGCAGTTACTCGAGCGGCGGGCCCCTCCACTTT
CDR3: CASSYSSGGPLHF

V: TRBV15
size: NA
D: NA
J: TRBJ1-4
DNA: TGTGCCACCAGAGGGACGGGAAATGAAAAACTGTTTTTT
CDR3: CATRGTGNEKLFF

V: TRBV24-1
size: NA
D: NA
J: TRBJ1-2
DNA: TGTGCCACCAGTGAGCCGGGATACTATGGCTACACCTTC
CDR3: CATSEPGYYGYTF

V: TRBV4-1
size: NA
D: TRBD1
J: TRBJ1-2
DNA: TGCGCCAGCAGCTACCCCGGGACAGCTAACTATGGCTACACCTTC
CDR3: CASSYPGTANYGYTF

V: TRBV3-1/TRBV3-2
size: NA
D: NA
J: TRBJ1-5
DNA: TGTGCCAGCAGCCACAATGCCAAAAGTGGCAATCAGCCCCAGCATTTT
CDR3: CASSHNAKSGNQPQHF

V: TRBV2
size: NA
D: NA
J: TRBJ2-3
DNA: TGTGCCAGCAGTGAAATGGACCACTTGCTCACGCAGTATTTT
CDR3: CASSEMDHLLTQYF

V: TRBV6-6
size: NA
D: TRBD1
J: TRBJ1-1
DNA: TGTGCCAGCAGTTACTCACACAGGGGAAGCACTGAAGCTTTCTTT
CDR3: CASSYSHRGSTEAFF

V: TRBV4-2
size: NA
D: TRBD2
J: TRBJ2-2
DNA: TGTGCCAGCAGCCAAGATCTTAGAGCGGGGGGCCCGAGTAGGGGAGCCGGGGAGCTGTTTTTT
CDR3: CASSQDLRAGGPSRGAGELFF

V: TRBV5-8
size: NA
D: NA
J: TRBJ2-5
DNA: TGTGCCAGCAGCTTGGTCTATACCCAGGGCGTGGAGACCCAGTACTTC
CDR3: CASSLVYTQGVETQYF

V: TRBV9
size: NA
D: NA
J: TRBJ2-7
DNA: TGTGCCAGCAGCGCGCCGGGGAGCTCCTACGAGCAGTACTTC
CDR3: CASSAPGSSYEQYF

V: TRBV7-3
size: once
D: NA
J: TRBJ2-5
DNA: TGTGCCAGCAGCTCCGGGCCGGGACTGGCAGGGGAGACCCAGTACTTC
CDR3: CASSSGPGLAGETQYF

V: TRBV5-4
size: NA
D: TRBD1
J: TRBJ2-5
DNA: TGTGCCAGCAGCTTAGGACAGGCGGTAGAGACCCAGTACTTC
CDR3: CASSLGQAVETQYF

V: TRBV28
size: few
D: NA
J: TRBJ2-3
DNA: TGTGCCAGCAGCGCCCCGGGCCCGGGAGATACGCAGTATTTT
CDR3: CASSAPGPGDTQYF

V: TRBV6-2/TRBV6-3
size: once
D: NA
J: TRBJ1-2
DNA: TGTGCCAGCAGTTACAGGACTCGCGGCTACACCTTC
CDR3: CASSYRTRGYTF

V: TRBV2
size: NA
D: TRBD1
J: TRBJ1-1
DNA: TGTGCCAGCAGGGGAGGGACAGAAACTGAAGCTTTCTTT
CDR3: CASRGGTETEAFF

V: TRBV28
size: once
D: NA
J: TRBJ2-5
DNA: TGTGCCAGCAGTTTCCCCGGGGCGCAGACCCAGTACTTC
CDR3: CASSFPGAQTQYF

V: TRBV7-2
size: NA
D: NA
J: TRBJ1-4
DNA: TGTGCCAGCAGCTTAGGGTCCGGGAATAATGAAAAACTGTTTTTT
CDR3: CASSLGSGNNEKLFF

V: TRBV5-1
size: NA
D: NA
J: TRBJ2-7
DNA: TGCGCCAGCAGCTTGGAAGTGTCAGGGGCCTCCTACGAGCAGTACTTC
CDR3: CASSLEVSGASYEQYF

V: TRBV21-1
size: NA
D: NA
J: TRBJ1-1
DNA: TGTGCCAGCAGCAGAGAGAAAAGGACAGGACTAAACACTGAAGCTTTCTTT
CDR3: CASSREKRTGLNTEAFF

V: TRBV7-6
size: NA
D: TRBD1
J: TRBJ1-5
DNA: TGTGCCAGCAGCTTAGCGCTCCACAGGGGAGGGAATCAGCCCCAGCATTTT
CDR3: CASSLALHRGGNQPQHF

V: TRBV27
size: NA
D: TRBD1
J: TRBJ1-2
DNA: TGTGCCAGCAGGGGGACAGGTACTAACTATGGCTACACCTTC
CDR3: CASRGTGTNYGYTF